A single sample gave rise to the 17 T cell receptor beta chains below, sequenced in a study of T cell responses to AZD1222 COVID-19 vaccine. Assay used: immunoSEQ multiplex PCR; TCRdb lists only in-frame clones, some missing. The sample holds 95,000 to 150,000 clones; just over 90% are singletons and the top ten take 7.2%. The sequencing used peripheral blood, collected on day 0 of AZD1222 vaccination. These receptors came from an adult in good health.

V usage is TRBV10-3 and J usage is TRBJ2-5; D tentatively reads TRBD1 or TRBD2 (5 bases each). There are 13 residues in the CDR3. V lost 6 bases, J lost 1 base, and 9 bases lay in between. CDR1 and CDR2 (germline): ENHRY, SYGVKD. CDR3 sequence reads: CAIREGSQETQYF. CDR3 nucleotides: TGTGCCATCAGAGAGGGGTCCCAAGAGACCCAGTACTTC.

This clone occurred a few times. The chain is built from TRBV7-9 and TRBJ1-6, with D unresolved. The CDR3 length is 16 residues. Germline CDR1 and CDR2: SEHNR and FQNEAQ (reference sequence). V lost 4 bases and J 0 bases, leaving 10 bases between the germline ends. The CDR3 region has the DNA TGTGCCAGCAGCTCACTCGGGAGCTCCTATAATTCACCCCTCCACTTT. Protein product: CASSSLGSSYNSPLHF.

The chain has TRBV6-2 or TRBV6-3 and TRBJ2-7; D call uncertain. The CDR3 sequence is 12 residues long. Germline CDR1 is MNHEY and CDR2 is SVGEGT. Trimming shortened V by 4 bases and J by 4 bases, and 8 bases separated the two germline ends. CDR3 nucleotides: TGTGCCAGCAGTTTACGGGTTTACGAGCAGTACTTC. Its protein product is CASSLRVYEQYF.

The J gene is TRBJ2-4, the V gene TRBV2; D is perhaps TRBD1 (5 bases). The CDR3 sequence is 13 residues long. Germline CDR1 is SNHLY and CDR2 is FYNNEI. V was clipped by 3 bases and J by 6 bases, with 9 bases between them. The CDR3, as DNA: TGTGCCAGCAGTGAGGCAGGGCGAAACATTCAGTACTTC. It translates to CASSEAGRNIQYF.

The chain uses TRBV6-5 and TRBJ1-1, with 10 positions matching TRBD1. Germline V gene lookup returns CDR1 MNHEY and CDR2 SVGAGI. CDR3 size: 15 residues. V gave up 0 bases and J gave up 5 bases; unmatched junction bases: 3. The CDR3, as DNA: TGTGCCAGCAGTTACTCGGGGACAGGGGAAACTGAAGCTTTCTTT. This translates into CASSYSGTGETEAFF.

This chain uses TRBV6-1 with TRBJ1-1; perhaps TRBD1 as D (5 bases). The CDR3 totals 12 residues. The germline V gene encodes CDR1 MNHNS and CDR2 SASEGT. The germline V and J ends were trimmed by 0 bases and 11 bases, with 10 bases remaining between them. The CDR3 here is CASSEAGVSAFF. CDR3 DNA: TGTGCCAGCAGTGAAGCGGGGGTCTCGGCTTTCTTT.

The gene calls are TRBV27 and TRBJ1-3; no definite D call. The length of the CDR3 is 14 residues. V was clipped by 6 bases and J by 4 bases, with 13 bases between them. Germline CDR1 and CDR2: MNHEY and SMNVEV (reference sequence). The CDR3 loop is CASSGTRGGNTIYF. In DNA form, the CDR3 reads TGTGCCAGCAGCGGAACCCGCGGAGGAAACACCATATATTTT.

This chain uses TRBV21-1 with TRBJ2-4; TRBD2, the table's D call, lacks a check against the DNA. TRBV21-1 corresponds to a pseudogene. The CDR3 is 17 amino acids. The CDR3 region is CASSKECSGRTKNIQYF. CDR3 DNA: TGTGCCAGCAGCAAAGAATGCTCCGGGAGGACCAAAAACATTCAGTACTTC.

The CDR3 reads CASSLGGGRLNYGYTF. The CDR3 nucleotides are TGTGCCAGCAGCTTAGGTGGGGGACGTCTAAACTATGGCTACACCTTC. This chain uses TRBV7-8 with TRBJ1-2, with D possibly TRBD1 on 5 matching bases. The CDR3 length is 16 residues. V was cut by 1 base and J by 2 bases, with 14 bases left in between. CDR1 SGHVS and CDR2 FQNEAQ come from the germline V gene.

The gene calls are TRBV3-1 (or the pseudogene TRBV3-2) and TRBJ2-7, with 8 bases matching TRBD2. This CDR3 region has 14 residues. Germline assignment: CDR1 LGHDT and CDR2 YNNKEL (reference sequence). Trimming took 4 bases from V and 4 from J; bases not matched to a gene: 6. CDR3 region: CASSPHSGSYEQYF. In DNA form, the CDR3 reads TGTGCCAGCAGCCCCCACAGCGGGAGTTACGAGCAGTACTTC.

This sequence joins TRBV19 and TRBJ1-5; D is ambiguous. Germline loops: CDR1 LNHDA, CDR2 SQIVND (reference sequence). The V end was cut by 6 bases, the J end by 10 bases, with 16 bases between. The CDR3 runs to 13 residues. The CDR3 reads CASSPDRVNPQHF. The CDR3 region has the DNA TGTGCCAGTAGCCCGGACCGGGTAAATCCCCAGCATTTT.

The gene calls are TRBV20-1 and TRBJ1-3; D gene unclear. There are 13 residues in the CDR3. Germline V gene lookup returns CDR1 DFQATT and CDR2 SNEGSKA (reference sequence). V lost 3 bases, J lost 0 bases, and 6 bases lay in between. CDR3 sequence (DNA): TGCAGTGCTAGTGAGAACTCTGGAAACACCATATATTTT. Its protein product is CSASENSGNTIYF.

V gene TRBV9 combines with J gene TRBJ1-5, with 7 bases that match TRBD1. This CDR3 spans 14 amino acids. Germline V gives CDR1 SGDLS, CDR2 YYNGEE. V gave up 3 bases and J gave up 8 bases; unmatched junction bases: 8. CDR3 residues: CASSAGGGIEPQHF. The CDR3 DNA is TGTGCCAGCAGCGCAGGAGGGGGCATAGAGCCCCAGCATTTT.

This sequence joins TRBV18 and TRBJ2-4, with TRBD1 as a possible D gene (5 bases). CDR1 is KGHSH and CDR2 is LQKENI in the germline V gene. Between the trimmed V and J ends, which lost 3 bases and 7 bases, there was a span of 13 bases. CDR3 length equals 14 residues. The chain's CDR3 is CASSPTAGKNIQYF. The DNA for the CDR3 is TGTGCCAGCTCACCTACCGCAGGGAAGAACATTCAGTACTTC. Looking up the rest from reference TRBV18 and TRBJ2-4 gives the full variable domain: NAGVMQNPRHLVRRRGQEARLRCSPMKGHSHVYWYRQLPEEGLKFMVYLQKENIIDESGMPKERFSAEFPKEGPSILRIQQVVRGDSAAYFCASSPTAGKNIQYFGAGTRLSVL.

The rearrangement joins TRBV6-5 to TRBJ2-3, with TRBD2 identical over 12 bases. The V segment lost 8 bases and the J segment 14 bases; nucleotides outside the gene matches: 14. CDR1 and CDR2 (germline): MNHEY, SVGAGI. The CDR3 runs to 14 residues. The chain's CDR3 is CASSYETSGSRAYF. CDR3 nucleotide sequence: TGTGCCAGCTCTTATGAGACTAGCGGGAGCCGGGCGTATTTT.

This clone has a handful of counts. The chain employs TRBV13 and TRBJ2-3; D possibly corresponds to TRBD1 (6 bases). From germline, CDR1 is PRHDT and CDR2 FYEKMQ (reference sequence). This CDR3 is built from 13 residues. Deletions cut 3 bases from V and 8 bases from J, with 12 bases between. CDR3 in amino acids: CASSFGTRGTQYF. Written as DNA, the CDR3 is TGTGCCAGCAGCTTCGGGACACGGGGTACGCAGTATTTT.

CDR3 DNA sequence: TGTGCCAGCAGCCACACCCTCGGGGAAGCCAAAAACATTCAGTACTTC. It codes for CASSHTLGEAKNIQYF. The J gene is TRBJ2-4, the V gene TRBV7-9, with D possibly matching TRBD2 (5 bases). The CDR3 totals 16 residues. CDR1 and CDR2 from the germline V gene are SEHNR and FQNEAQ (reference sequence). V lost 5 bases, J lost 0 bases, and 14 bases lay in between.